Presented here are 16 T cell receptor beta chains from one specimen sequenced in a study of blood T cells in healthy people across ages. For the second PCR, which ran for about 7 to 11 cycles, a sample-barcoded 5' primer and a J-beta primer mix were used. MiXCR was run by TCRdb on the 5' RACE reads, yielding one entry per CDR3 protein. Here the sample spans approximately 2,000,000 distinct CDR3 sequences, around 42% being singletons. Sequencing was carried out using blood. All receptors come from a human donor in good health.

The CDR3 reads CSADKQGGKDTQYF. CDR3 nucleotides: TGCAGTGCTGATAAGCAAGGTGGAAAAGATACGCAGTATTTT. The chain links TRBV20-1 to TRBJ2-3; D remains ambiguous. The V end lost 5 bases, the J end lost 5 bases, and 17 bases lay between the germline ends. The CDR3 is made up of 14 amino acids. Germline V gene sequence: CDR1 DFQATT, CDR2 SNEGSKA (reference sequence).

The rearrangement joins TRBV6-1 to TRBJ2-2; D not resolved. Between the trimmed V and J ends, which lost 5 bases and 3 bases, there was a span of 10 bases. CDR1 MNHNS and CDR2 SASEGT come from the germline V gene. The CDR3 consists of 14 residues. CDR3 bases: TGTGCCAGCAGTATCCAGGTTTACACCGGGGAGCTGTTTTTT. Protein product: CASSIQVYTGELFF.

This clonotype was picked up a small number of times. V gene TRBV20-1 combines with J gene TRBJ2-7; TRBD1 aligns across 7 bases. Germline V CDR1 and CDR2: DFQATT, SNEGSKA (reference sequence). This CDR3 is 13 amino acids long. With V trimmed by 6 bases and J by 6 bases, 11 bases remained unmatched. The CDR3 sequence: CSAWTGNFGEQYF. The DNA for the CDR3 is TGCAGTGCGTGGACAGGAAACTTTGGCGAGCAGTACTTC.

J is TRBJ2-1 and V is TRBV4-1; D gene ambiguous. V was clipped by 4 bases and J by 4 bases, with 17 bases between them. There are 16 residues in the CDR3. The germline gives CDR1 MGHRA, CDR2 YSYEKL. In DNA form, the CDR3 reads TGCGCCAGCAGCCGCCGCCTCCAAACAGAATACAATGAGCAGTTCTTC. Protein product: CASSRRLQTEYNEQFF.

This clonotype was observed a handful of times. The chain is built from TRBV3-1 and TRBJ2-3, with no clear D. In germline, CDR1 is LGHDT, CDR2 YNNKEL (reference sequence). V was pared by 4 bases and J by 6 bases, with 14 bases between. The CDR3 extends over 14 amino acids. CDR3 coding DNA: TGTGCCAGCAGCCGTTCAGCGAGTGACGATACGCAGTATTTT. Translation: CASSRSASDDTQYF.

This clonotype was recorded a few times. The rearrangement joins TRBV29-1 to TRBJ1-1; D is possibly TRBD1 (6 bases). V shed 4 bases and J shed 2 bases, with 17 bases lying between them. Germline assignment: CDR1 SQVTM and CDR2 ANQGSEA. The CDR3 covers 15 residues. The CDR3 here is CSVVGNRVANTEAFF. CDR3 DNA sequence: TGCAGCGTTGTGGGTAACAGGGTTGCTAACACTGAAGCTTTCTTT.

The chain is built from TRBV20-1 and TRBJ1-2; TRBD1 might be the D (6 bases). The V gene's germline CDR1 is DFQATT and CDR2 SNEGSKA (reference sequence). The ends were cut back, 0 bases at V and 6 bases at J, with 17 bases in the middle. This CDR3 is built from 15 residues. The DNA of the CDR3 is TGCAGTGCTAGAGATCGGGACAAGGCGCTCCATGGCTACACCTTC. Translated: CSARDRDKALHGYTF.

This chain joins TRBV6-2 or TRBV6-3 and TRBJ2-1; the D gene is possibly TRBD1 (5 bases). The germline V gene has CDR1 MNHEY and CDR2 SVGEGT. The CDR3 loop spans 17 amino acids. With 1 base removed from V and 0 bases from J, the gap between germline ends came to 13 bases. Here the CDR3 reads CASSYYVRVSSYNEQFF. In DNA, the CDR3 is TGTGCCAGCAGTTACTACGTCAGGGTAAGCTCCTACAATGAGCAGTTCTTC.

The chain is built from TRBV6-2 or TRBV6-3 and TRBJ2-1, with D uncertain. V was cut by 0 bases and J by 10 bases, with 19 bases left in between. CDR3 length: 16 amino acids. The germline CDR1 and CDR2 sequences are MNHEY and SVGEGT. The DNA for the CDR3 is TGTGCCAGCAGTTACTCGAGAGGTGGAGTACGGAGCGAGCAGTTCTTC. Translation gives CASSYSRGGVRSEQFF.

The rearrangement joins TRBV20-1 to TRBJ1-1; 8 positions match TRBD1. J gave up 3 bases and V 7 bases, and 10 bases lay outside the gene matches. Looked up from germline, CDR1 is DFQATT and CDR2 is SNEGSKA (reference sequence). The CDR3 runs 14 residues. The CDR3 reads CSGRQTGEDTEAFF. CDR3 coding DNA: TGCAGTGGGAGGCAGACAGGGGAGGACACTGAAGCTTTCTTT.

Concerning this clonotype: At one end, the junction sequence differs from germline, possibly due to a read error. The J gene is TRBJ1-1, the V gene TRBV12-3 or TRBV12-4; 12 bases agree with TRBD1. The CDR3 has 16 residues. CDR3 loop: CASSFGGQGARTEAFF. In DNA, the CDR3 is TGCGCCAGCAGTTTTGGGGGACAGGGGGCGAGGACTGAAGCTTTCTTT.

The J gene is TRBJ2-1, the V gene TRBV29-1; D could derive from TRBD1 or TRBD2 (6 bases each). V shed 5 bases and J shed 7 bases, with 27 bases lying between them. Germline V lookup: CDR1 SQVTM, CDR2 ANQGSEA. The CDR3 has 17 residues. The CDR3 nucleotides are TGCAGCGTTAGGGGGGCTTCTCCTCCTACGGGTAGTAATGAGCAGTTCTTC. Amino acids: CSVRGASPPTGSNEQFF.

This clonotype was recorded a few times. The CDR3 protein is CASRRGPNYGYTF. The CDR3 DNA follows: TGTGCCAGCCGACGGGGACCTAACTATGGCTACACCTTC. The chain joins TRBV6-5 to TRBJ1-2; a possible D gene is TRBD1 (5 bases). V was trimmed by 8 bases and J by 0 bases, leaving 10 bases between them. This CDR3 comprises 13 residues. Germline CDR1 and CDR2: MNHEY and SVGAGI.

The rearrangement joins TRBV3-1 to TRBJ1-1, with TRBD1 matching over 8 bases. V was clipped by 0 bases and J by 4 bases; unmatched bases: 10. Germline V gives CDR1 LGHDT, CDR2 YNNKEL (reference sequence). The CDR3 extends over 17 amino acids. The DNA of the CDR3 is TGTGCCAGCAGCCAAGACAGGGGGCATCGGGGAAGCACTGAAGCTTTCTTT. It specifies CASSQDRGHRGSTEAFF. Filled out from reference TRBV3-1 and TRBJ1-1, the complete variable domain reads DTAVSQTPKYLVTQMGNDKSIKCEQNLGHDTMYWYKQDSKKFLKIMFSYNNKELIINETVPNRFSPKSPDKAHLNLHINSLELGDSAVYFCASSQDRGHRGSTEAFFGQGTRLTVV.

V gene TRBV6-1 combines with J gene TRBJ1-5; a weak D match, TRBD1 (6 bases). The length of the CDR3 is 14 residues. Germline V CDR1 and CDR2: MNHNS, SASEGT. V was trimmed by 4 bases and J by 7 bases, leaving 14 bases between them. The CDR3 nucleotides read TGTGCCAGCAGTGGAACTTACAGGGAGCAGCCCCAGCATTTT. Amino acids: CASSGTYREQPQHF.

J is TRBJ2-3 and V is TRBV18, with D hard to call. Germline V CDR1 and CDR2: KGHSH, LQKENI. V dropped 6 bases and J dropped 3 bases, with 10 bases sitting between them. The CDR3 totals 13 residues. The CDR3 nucleotides are TGTGCCAGCTCGTCTCATAGTACAGATACGCAGTATTTT. This encodes CASSSHSTDTQYF.